Given below is one T cell receptor (beta chain) in context. The data derive from a study of CD8 T cells in Susac syndrome. CDR1 is SGHAT, CDR2 FQNNGV, per germline. The CDR3 is 15 residues long. The ends were cut back, 4 bases at V and 0 bases at J, with 9 bases in the middle. After extraction with the RNeasy kit, about 0.45 to 1 ug of the RNA was reverse transcribed using random hexamers. A single record per CDR3 protein comes from TCRdb applying MiXCR to the immunoSEQ multiplex PCR reads. The sample lists roughly 180,000 distinct CDR3 sequences, 90% to 95% seen once, with over 0.12% in the top ten. Material for sequencing was CD4+ T cells from PBMCs. The receptor was isolated from a human donor in good health. The chain combines TRBV11-2 with TRBJ1-4, with D unclear. The CDR3 region is CASSSLPSTNEKLFF. The CDR3 nucleotides are TGTGCCAGCAGCTCCCTCCCCTCAACTAATGAAAAACTGTTTTTT. Using reference TRBV11-2 and TRBJ1-4 for the parts outside the CDR3, the full variable domain is EAGVAQSPRYKIIEKRQSVAFWCNPISGHATLYWYQQILGQGPKLLIQFQNNGVVDDSQLPKDRFSAERLKGVDSTLKIQPAKLEDSAVYLCASSSLPSTNEKLFFGSGTQLSVL.